A selection of T cell receptor beta chains follows, all from one sample in a study of response to subunit inactivated influenza vaccine. A single record per CDR3 protein comes from TCRdb applying MiXCR to the RT-PCR reads. Seen here are 650,000 to 700,000 distinct CDR3 sequences, around a sixth observed once, and the top ten hold around a tenth. The sample here was PBMCs from blood, taken about 13 days after vaccination. The receptor source for this set is a man aged 50 to 59 who received an inactivated influenza vaccine. Both conserved end residues are part of each CDR3. The D gene is left open where the match is weak. Not all rows give a size; the values are once, few, many and, for expanded clones, a class.

abundance: NA; v_gene: TRBV18; j_gene: TRBJ1-1; d_gene: NA; CDR3nt: TGTGCCAGCTCACTCAGTCAAAGTGAAGCTTTCTTT; CDR3aa: CASSLSQSEAFF
abundance: NA; v_gene: TRBV7-8; j_gene: TRBJ2-1; d_gene: NA; CDR3nt: TGTGCCAGCAGCTCGAGGGGCCTTCCTCATGAGCAGTTCTTC; CDR3aa: CASSSRGLPHEQFF
abundance: NA; v_gene: TRBV4-3; j_gene: TRBJ1-5; d_gene: NA; CDR3nt: TGCGCCAGCAGCCAAGTTACGGGTTCTAGGCCCCAGCATTTT; CDR3aa: CASSQVTGSRPQHF
abundance: many; v_gene: TRBV12-3/TRBV12-4; j_gene: TRBJ2-7; d_gene: NA; CDR3nt: TGTGCCAGCAGTTCGGGTGGTAGCGCGCATTCCTACGAGCAGTACTTC; CDR3aa: CASSSGGSAHSYEQYF
abundance: many; v_gene: TRBV30; j_gene: TRBJ1-1; d_gene: NA; CDR3nt: TGTGCCCGCGAGAGCAGGCACTATAACACTGAAGCTTTCTTT; CDR3aa: CARESRHYNTEAFF
abundance: NA; v_gene: TRBV20-1; j_gene: TRBJ2-1; d_gene: TRBD1; CDR3nt: TGCAGTGCCGGCGACAGGGCCCCCTACAATGAGCAGTTCTTC; CDR3aa: CSAGDRAPYNEQFF
abundance: few; v_gene: TRBV5-1; j_gene: TRBJ2-6; d_gene: NA; CDR3nt: TGCGCCAGCAGCACTATTAACTTTGGGGCCAACGTCCTGACTTTC; CDR3aa: CASSTINFGANVLTF
abundance: few; v_gene: TRBV7-7; j_gene: TRBJ2-1; d_gene: NA; CDR3nt: TGTGCTAGCAGCTCCGGGACACCGGGGAATGAGCAGTTCTTC; CDR3aa: CASSSGTPGNEQFF
abundance: few; v_gene: TRBV5-1; j_gene: TRBJ2-3; d_gene: TRBD1; CDR3nt: TGCGCCAGCAGCTTACAGGGGGCTAGCACAGATACGCAGTATTTT; CDR3aa: CASSLQGASTDTQYF
abundance: NA; v_gene: TRBV5-4; j_gene: TRBJ2-1; d_gene: NA; CDR3nt: TGTGCCAGCAGTCCTCCTGGCGACCCCTACAATGAGCAGTTCTTC; CDR3aa: CASSPPGDPYNEQFF
abundance: few; v_gene: TRBV2; j_gene: TRBJ2-7; d_gene: NA; CDR3nt: TGTGCCAGCAGTGAAGCGCTTCCGTACGAGCAGTACTTC; CDR3aa: CASSEALPYEQYF
abundance: few; v_gene: TRBV6-5; j_gene: TRBJ1-5; d_gene: NA; CDR3nt: TGTGCCAGCAGTTACTCTATGGCAGCCAATCAGCCCCAGCATTTT; CDR3aa: CASSYSMAANQPQHF
abundance: few; v_gene: TRBV20-1; j_gene: TRBJ1-2; d_gene: TRBD1; CDR3nt: TGCAGTGCTATAGACAGGGGCATGGGCTACACCTTC; CDR3aa: CSAIDRGMGYTF
abundance: few; v_gene: TRBV7-2; j_gene: TRBJ2-1; d_gene: TRBD2; CDR3nt: TGTGCCAGCAGCCCGACTAGCGGGATCAACAATGAGCAGTTCTTC; CDR3aa: CASSPTSGINNEQFF
abundance: few; v_gene: TRBV5-1; j_gene: TRBJ2-7; d_gene: NA; CDR3nt: TGCGCCAGCAGTCGAAGCCCTAGCCGCAGCTCCTACGAGCAGTACTTC; CDR3aa: CASSRSPSRSSYEQYF